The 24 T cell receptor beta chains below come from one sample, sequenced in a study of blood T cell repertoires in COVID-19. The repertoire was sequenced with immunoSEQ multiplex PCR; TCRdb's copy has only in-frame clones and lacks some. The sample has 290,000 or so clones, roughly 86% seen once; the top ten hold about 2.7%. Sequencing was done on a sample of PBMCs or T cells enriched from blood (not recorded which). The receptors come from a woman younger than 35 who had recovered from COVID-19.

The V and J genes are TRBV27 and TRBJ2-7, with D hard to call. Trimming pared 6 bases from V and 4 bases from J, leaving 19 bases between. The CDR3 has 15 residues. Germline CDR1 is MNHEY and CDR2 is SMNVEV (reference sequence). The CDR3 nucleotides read TGTGCCAGCAGCAGTCTCGTACCCCTCCTTTACGAGCAGTACTTC. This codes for CASSSLVPLLYEQYF.

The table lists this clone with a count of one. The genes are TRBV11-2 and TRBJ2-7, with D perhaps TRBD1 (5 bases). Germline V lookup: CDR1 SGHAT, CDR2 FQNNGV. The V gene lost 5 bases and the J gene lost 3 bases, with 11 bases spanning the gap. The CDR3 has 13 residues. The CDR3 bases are TGTGCCAGCAGCCCGGACACTAACTACGAGCAGTACTTC. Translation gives CASSPDTNYEQYF.

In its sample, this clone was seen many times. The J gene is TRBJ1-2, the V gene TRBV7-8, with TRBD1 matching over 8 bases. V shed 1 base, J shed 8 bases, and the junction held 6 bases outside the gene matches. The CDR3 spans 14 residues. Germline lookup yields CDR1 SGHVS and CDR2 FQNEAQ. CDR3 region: CASSLGTGNQGYTF. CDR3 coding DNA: TGTGCCAGCAGCTTAGGGACAGGGAATCAAGGCTACACCTTC.

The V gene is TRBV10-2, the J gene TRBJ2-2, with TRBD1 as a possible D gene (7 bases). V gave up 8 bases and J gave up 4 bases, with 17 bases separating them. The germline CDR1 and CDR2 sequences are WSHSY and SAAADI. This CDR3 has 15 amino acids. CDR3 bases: TGCGCCAGCGAAAACTCAGGGGGGCCCACCGGGGAGCTGTTTTTT. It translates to CASENSGGPTGELFF.

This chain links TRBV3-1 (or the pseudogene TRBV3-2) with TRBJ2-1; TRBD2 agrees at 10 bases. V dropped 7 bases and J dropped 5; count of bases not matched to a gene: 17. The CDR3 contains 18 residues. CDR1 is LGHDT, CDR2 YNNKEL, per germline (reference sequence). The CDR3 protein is CASTLKALGTSVDNEQFF. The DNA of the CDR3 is TGTGCCAGCACCCTCAAGGCCTTAGGGACTAGCGTCGACAATGAGCAGTTCTTC.

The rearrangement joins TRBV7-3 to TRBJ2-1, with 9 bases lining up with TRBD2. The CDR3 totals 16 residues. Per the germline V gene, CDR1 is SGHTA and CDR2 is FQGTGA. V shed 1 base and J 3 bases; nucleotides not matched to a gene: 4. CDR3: CASSLRVSGSYNEQFF. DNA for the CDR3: TGTGCCAGCAGCTTAAGGGTTAGCGGGAGCTACAATGAGCAGTTCTTC.

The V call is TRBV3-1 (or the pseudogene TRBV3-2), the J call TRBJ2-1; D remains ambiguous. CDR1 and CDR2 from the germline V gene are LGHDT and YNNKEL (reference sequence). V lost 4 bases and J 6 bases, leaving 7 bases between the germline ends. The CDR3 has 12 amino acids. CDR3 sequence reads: CASSLNSNEQFF. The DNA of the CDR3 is TGTGCCAGCAGCCTCAATAGCAATGAGCAGTTCTTC.

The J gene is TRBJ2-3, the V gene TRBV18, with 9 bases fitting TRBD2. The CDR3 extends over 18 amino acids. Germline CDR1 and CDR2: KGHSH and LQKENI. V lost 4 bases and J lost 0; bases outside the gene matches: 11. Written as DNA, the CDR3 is TGTGCCAGCTCACTGGGATTAGCGGGGGCCGCTAGCACAGATACGCAGTATTTT. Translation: CASSLGLAGAASTDTQYF.

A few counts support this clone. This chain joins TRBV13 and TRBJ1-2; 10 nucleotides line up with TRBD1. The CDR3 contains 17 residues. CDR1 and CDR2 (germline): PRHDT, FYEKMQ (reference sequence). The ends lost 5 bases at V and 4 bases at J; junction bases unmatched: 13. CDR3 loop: CASSDEFGTGVPYGYTF. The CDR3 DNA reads TGTGCCAGCAGCGACGAATTCGGGACAGGGGTCCCCTATGGCTACACCTTC.

The CDR3 nucleotides are TGTGCCAGCAGTGAACAGGGGATAGGCACTGAAGCTTTCTTT. Translated: CASSEQGIGTEAFF. The chain recombines TRBV7-9 with TRBJ1-1; 7 nucleotides agree with TRBD1. CDR3 size: 14 residues. V lost 6 bases and J lost 4; bases outside the gene matches: 8. Germline V CDR1 and CDR2: SEHNR, FQNEAQ (reference sequence).

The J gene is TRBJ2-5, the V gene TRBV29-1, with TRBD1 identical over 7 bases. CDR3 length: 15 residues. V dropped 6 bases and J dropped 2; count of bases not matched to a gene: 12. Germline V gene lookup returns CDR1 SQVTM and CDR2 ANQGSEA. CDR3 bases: TGCAGCGTCCTACACTTCCGGGACAGACAAGAGACCCAGTACTTC. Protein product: CSVLHFRDRQETQYF.

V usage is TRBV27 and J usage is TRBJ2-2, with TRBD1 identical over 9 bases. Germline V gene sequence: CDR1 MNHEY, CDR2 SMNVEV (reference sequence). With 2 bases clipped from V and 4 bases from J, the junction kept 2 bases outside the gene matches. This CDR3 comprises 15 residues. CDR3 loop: CASSLGTGTTGELFF. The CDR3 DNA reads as TGTGCCAGCAGTTTAGGGACAGGGACCACCGGGGAGCTGTTTTTT.

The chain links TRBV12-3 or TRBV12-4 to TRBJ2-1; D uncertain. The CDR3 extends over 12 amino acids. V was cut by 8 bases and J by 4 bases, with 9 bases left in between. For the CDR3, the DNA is TGTGCCAGCTCTAAGTATTACAATGAGCAGTTCTTC. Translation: CASSKYYNEQFF.

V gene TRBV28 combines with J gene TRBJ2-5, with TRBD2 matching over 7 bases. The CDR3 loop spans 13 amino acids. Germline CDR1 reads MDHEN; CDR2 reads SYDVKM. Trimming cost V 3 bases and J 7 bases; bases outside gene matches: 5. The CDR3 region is CASSFRREVTQYF. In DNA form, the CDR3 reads TGTGCCAGCAGTTTTCGTCGGGAGGTGACCCAGTACTTC.

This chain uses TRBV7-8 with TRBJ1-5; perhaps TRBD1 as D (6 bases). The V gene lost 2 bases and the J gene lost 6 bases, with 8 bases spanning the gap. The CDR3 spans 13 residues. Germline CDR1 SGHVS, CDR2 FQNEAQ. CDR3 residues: CASSLSGVQPQHF. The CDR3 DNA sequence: TGTGCCAGCAGCTTATCAGGGGTTCAGCCCCAGCATTTT.

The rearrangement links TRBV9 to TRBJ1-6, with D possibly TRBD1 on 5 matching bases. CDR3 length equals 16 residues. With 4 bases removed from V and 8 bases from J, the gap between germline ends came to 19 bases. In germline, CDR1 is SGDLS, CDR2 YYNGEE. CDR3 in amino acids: CASSPNPGSWDSPLHF. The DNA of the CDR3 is TGTGCCAGCAGCCCCAACCCAGGGTCTTGGGATTCACCCCTCCACTTT. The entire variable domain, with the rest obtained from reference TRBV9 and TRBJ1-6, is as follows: DSGVTQTPKHLITATGQRVTLRCSPRSGDLSVYWYQQSLDQGLQFLIQYYNGEERAKGNILERFSAQQFPDLHSELNLSSLELGDSALYFCASSPNPGSWDSPLHFGNGTRLTVT.

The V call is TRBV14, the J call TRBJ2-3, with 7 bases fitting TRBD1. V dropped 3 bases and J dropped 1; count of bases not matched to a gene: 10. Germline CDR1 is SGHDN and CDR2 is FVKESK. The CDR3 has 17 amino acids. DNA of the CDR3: TGTGCCAGCAGCCACCCCCGACAGGGCGCGGGCACAGATACGCAGTATTTT. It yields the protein CASSHPRQGAGTDTQYF.

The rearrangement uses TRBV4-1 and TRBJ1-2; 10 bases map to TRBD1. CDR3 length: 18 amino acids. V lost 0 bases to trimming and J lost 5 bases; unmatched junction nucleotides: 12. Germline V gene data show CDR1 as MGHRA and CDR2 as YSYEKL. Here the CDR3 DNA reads TGCGCCAGCAGCCAAGATTTCATGACAGGGGGCGAGATTTATGGCTACACCTTC. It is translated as CASSQDFMTGGEIYGYTF.

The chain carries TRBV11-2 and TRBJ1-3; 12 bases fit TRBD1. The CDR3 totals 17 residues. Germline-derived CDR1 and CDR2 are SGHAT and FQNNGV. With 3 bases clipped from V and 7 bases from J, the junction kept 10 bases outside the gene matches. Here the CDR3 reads CASSFPGQGAVSNTIYF. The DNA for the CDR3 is TGTGCCAGCAGCTTCCCGGGACAGGGGGCGGTTTCTAACACCATATATTTT.

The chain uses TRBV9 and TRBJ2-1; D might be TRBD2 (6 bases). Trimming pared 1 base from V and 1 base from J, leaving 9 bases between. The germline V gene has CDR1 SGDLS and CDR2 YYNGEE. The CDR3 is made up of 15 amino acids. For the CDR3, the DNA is TGTGCCAGCAGCGTAATGCGGGAATCCTACAATGAGCAGTTCTTC. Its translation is CASSVMRESYNEQFF.

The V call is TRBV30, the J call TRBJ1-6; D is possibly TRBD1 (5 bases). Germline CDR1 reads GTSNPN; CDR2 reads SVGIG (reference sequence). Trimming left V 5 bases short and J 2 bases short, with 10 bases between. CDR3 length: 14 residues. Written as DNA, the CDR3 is TGTGCCTGGTGGAAGGGGACCTATAATTCACCCCTCCACTTT. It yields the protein CAWWKGTYNSPLHF.

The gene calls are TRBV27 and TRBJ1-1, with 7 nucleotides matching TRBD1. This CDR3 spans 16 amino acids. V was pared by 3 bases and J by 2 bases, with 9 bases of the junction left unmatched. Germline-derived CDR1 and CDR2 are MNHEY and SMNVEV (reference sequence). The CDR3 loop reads CASSFWRQGQNTEAFF. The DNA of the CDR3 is TGTGCCAGCAGTTTTTGGAGACAGGGACAAAACACTGAAGCTTTCTTT.

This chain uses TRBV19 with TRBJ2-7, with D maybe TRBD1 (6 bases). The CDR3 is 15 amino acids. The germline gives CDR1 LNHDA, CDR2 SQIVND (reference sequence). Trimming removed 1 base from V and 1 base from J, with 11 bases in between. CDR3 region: CASSIATGESYEQYF. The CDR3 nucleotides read TGTGCCAGTAGTATAGCGACAGGTGAGTCCTACGAGCAGTACTTC.

CDR3: CAYTEVDSPYNEQYF. The CDR3, as DNA: TGTGCCTACACTGAAGTGGACTCCCCTTACAACGAGCAGTACTTC. The gene calls are TRBV30 and TRBJ2-7, with a weak D call TRBD2 (5 bases). Trimming stripped 7 bases from V and 5 bases from J, with 24 bases between. This CDR3 is 15 amino acids long. Germline values: CDR1 GTSNPN, CDR2 SVGIG (reference sequence).